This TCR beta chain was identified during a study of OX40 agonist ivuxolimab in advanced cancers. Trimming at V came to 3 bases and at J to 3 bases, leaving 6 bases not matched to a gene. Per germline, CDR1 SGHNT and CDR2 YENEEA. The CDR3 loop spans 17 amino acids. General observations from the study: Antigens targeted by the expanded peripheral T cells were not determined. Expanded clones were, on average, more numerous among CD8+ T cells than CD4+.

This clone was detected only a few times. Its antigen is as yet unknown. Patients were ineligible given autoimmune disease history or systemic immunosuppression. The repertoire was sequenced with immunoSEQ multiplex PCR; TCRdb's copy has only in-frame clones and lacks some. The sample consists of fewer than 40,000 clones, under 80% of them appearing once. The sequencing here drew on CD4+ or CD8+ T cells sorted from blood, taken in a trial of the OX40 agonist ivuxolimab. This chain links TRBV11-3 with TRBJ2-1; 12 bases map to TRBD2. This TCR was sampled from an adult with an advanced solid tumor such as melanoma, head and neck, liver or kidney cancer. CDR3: CASSFAVGLAGYNEQFF. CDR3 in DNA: TGTGCCAGCAGCTTCGCCGTGGGACTAGCGGGCTACAATGAGCAGTTCTTC.